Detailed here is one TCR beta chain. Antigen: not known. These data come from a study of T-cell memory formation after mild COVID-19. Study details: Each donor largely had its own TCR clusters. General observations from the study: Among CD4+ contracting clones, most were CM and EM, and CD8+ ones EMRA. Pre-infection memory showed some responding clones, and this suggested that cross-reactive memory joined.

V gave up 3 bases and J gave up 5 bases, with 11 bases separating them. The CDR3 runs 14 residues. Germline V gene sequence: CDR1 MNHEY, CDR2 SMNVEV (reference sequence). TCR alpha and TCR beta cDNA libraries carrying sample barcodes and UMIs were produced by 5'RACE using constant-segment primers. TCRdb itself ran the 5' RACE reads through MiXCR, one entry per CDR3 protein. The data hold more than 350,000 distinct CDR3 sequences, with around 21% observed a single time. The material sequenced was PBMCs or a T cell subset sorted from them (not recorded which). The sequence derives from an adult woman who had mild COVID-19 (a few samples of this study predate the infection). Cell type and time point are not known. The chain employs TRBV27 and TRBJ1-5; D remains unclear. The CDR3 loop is CASSLDHGDQPQHF. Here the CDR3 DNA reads TGTGCCAGCAGTTTGGACCACGGGGATCAGCCCCAGCATTTT.